Listed here are 22 T cell receptor beta chains from one sample, sequenced in a study of OX40 agonist ivuxolimab in advanced cancers. Sequencing was performed with immunoSEQ multiplex PCR; in TCRdb, only in-frame clones are kept and a portion is missing. The sample has 60,000 to 70,000 clones, about 87% seen once. Sequences were derived from CD4+ or CD8+ T cells sorted from blood, sampled in a trial of the OX40 agonist ivuxolimab. These receptors were collected from an adult with an advanced solid tumor such as melanoma, head and neck, liver or kidney cancer.

This chain connects TRBV5-1 to TRBJ1-6, with unresolved D. This CDR3 spans 13 amino acids. The germline gives CDR1 SGHRS, CDR2 YFSETQ. V was shortened by 4 bases and J by 11 bases, with 13 bases between the two germline ends. The CDR3 loop reads CASSGEVGAPLHF. CDR3 in DNA: TGCGCCAGCAGCGGGGAGGTTGGGGCACCCCTCCACTTT.

This chain uses TRBV11-2 with TRBJ2-3; D gene ambiguous. This CDR3 is built from 14 residues. The germline gives CDR1 SGHAT, CDR2 FQNNGV. V lost 1 base and J lost 2, with 7 bases in between. CDR3 residues: CASSLVSSTDTQYF. CDR3 bases: TGTGCCAGCAGCTTAGTATCTTCCACAGATACGCAGTATTTT.

V usage is TRBV7-9 and J usage is TRBJ2-3; D is perhaps TRBD2 (6 bases). The CDR3 runs to 14 residues. Germline CDR1 is SEHNR and CDR2 is FQNEAQ (reference sequence). V gave up 8 bases and J gave up 2 bases, with 14 bases separating them. CDR3 in amino acids: CASVRRGPTDTQYF. The CDR3 coding sequence is TGTGCCAGCGTGCGGCGGGGACCCACAGATACGCAGTATTTT.

The rearrangement joins TRBV2 to TRBJ2-7; D call uncertain. V lost 8 bases to trimming and J lost 3 bases, with 14 bases between them. The CDR3 totals 13 residues. From germline, CDR1 is SNHLY and CDR2 FYNNEI. Here the CDR3 reads CASASDLGYEQYF. The CDR3 nucleotides are TGTGCCAGCGCCAGCGATCTTGGCTACGAGCAGTACTTC.

This sequence joins TRBV10-3 and TRBJ1-1; 9 positions agree with TRBD1. The V segment lost 6 bases and the J segment 1 base; nucleotides outside the gene matches: 9. From germline, CDR1 is ENHRY and CDR2 SYGVKD. The CDR3 has 16 residues. CDR3 sequence: CAIREQQGAGNTEAFF. CDR3 bases: TGTGCCATCAGGGAACAACAGGGGGCAGGGAACACTGAAGCTTTCTTT.

The genes are TRBV11-2 and TRBJ2-7, with 9 positions matching TRBD1. After removal of 0 bases from V and 0 bases from J, the junction contained 0 bases not matched to a gene. This CDR3 has 15 amino acids. Germline assignment: CDR1 SGHAT and CDR2 FQNNGV. In nucleotides, the CDR3 is TGTGCCAGCAGCTTAGAGGGACAGGGCTCCTACGAGCAGTACTTC. This gives the protein CASSLEGQGSYEQYF.

The rearrangement joins TRBV28 to TRBJ1-6; D is ambiguous. V was pared by 6 bases and J by 9 bases, with 9 bases between. CDR3 length equals 12 residues. From germline, CDR1 is MDHEN and CDR2 SYDVKM. CDR3 DNA sequence: TGTGCCAGCAGCCTCCTGGGTTCACCCCTCCACTTT. This translates into CASSLLGSPLHF.

CDR3 sequence reads: CASTRGFGNTIYF. The CDR3 nucleotides are TGTGCCAGCACTAGGGGTTTTGGAAACACCATATATTTT. The chain has TRBV6-5 and TRBJ1-3, with D perhaps matching TRBD1 (5 bases). Trimming removed 7 bases at V and 3 bases at J, with 10 bases between. Germline V CDR1 and CDR2: MNHEY, SVGAGI. The CDR3 contains 13 residues.

The genes are TRBV6-5 and TRBJ2-5; no clear D. The J call may be in error: the DNA end matches TRBJ2-7 better. The CDR3 runs 12 residues. Germline lookup yields CDR1 MNHEY and CDR2 SVGAGI. DNA of the CDR3: TGTGCCACTAGACTCCCTCCCCACGAGCAGTACTTC. This codes for CATRLPPHEQYF.

This chain uses TRBV9 with TRBJ2-2; D gene unclear. Deletions cut 0 bases from V and 3 bases from J, with 9 bases between. CDR1 SGDLS and CDR2 YYNGEE come from the germline V gene. The CDR3 runs to 15 residues. This CDR3 reads CASSVAAADTGELFF. In nucleotides, the CDR3 is TGTGCCAGCAGCGTAGCTGCGGCGGACACCGGGGAGCTGTTTTTT.

The chain links TRBV5-1 to TRBJ2-3, with D possibly being TRBD2 (6 bases). The length of the CDR3 is 16 residues. CDR1 is SGHRS and CDR2 is YFSETQ in the germline V gene. Trimming removed 2 bases at V and 0 bases at J, with 13 bases between. The DNA for the CDR3 is TGCGCCAGCAGCTTTTGGCGGGGCTCAAGCACAGATACGCAGTATTTT. Its protein is CASSFWRGSSTDTQYF. Supplemented by reference TRBV5-1 and TRBJ2-3, the full variable domain reads KAGVTQTPRYLIKTRGQQVTLSCSPISGHRSVSWYQQTPGQGLQFLFEYFSETQRNKGNFPGRFSGRQFSNSRSEMNVSTLELGDSALYLCASSFWRGSSTDTQYFGPGTRLTVL.

The rearrangement uses TRBV11-3 and TRBJ1-1; D remains ambiguous. Trimming left V 5 bases short and J 9 bases short, with 16 bases between. The CDR3 loop spans 13 amino acids. Germline-derived CDR1 and CDR2 are SGHNT and YENEEA. This chain's CDR3 is CASSITRYLQAFF. CDR3 DNA: TGTGCCAGCAGCATAACAAGATACCTTCAAGCTTTCTTT. Filled out from reference TRBV11-3 and TRBJ1-1, the complete variable domain reads EAGVVQSPRYKIIEKKQPVAFWCNPISGHNTLYWYLQNLGQGPELLIRYENEEAVDDSQLPKDRFSAERLKGVDSTLKIQPAELGDSAVYLCASSITRYLQAFFGQGTRLTVV.

The chain uses TRBV7-2 and TRBJ1-3; no reliable D call. The V and J ends lost 6 bases and 2 bases respectively, with 5 bases between them. The germline V gene encodes CDR1 SGHTA and CDR2 FQGNSA. This CDR3 has 12 amino acids. The CDR3 DNA follows: TGTGCCAGCAGGGGAACTGGAAACACCATATATTTT. Its translation: CASRGTGNTIYF. Full variable domain (remainder filled in from reference TRBV7-2 and TRBJ1-3): GAGVSQSPSNKVTEKGKDVELRCDPISGHTALYWYRQSLGQGLEFLIYFQGNSAPDKSGLPSDRFSAERTGGSVSTLTIQRTQQEDSAVYLCASRGTGNTIYFGEGSWLTVV.

This clone has just one count. The chain recombines TRBV18 with TRBJ1-1; D perhaps matches TRBD1 (5 bases). CDR1 KGHSH and CDR2 LQKENI come from the germline V gene. The germline V and J ends were trimmed by 3 bases and 3 bases, with 11 bases remaining between them. The CDR3 has 14 amino acids. CDR3 DNA sequence: TGTGCCAGCTCACCTAGAGGGGAGTACACTGAAGCTTTCTTT. Its translation: CASSPRGEYTEAFF.

The chain is built from TRBV28 and TRBJ2-2; D uncertain. The germline gives CDR1 MDHEN, CDR2 SYDVKM. Trimming removed 8 bases at V and 3 bases at J, with 7 bases between. CDR3 length: 12 residues. In DNA form, the CDR3 reads TGTGCCAGCTCGACCTACACCGGGGAGCTGTTTTTT. Translation gives CASSTYTGELFF.

This rearrangement joins TRBV18 to TRBJ2-2; the D gene could be TRBD1 or TRBD2 (6 bases each). Germline CDR1 KGHSH, CDR2 LQKENI. The V gene lost 3 bases and the J gene lost 7 bases, with 27 bases spanning the gap. This CDR3 contains 19 residues. The CDR3 nucleotides read TGTGCCAGCTCACCTCCAAGCACCGGGACTCCCCTCAGGGGCGGGGAGCTGTTTTTT. This sequence encodes CASSPPSTGTPLRGGELFF. Variable domain in full (rest from reference TRBV18 and TRBJ2-2): NAGVMQNPRHLVRRRGQEARLRCSPMKGHSHVYWYRQLPEEGLKFMVYLQKENIIDESGMPKERFSAEFPKEGPSILRIQQVVRGDSAAYFCASSPPSTGTPLRGGELFFGEGSRLTVL.

The rearrangement uses TRBV11-2 and TRBJ2-7; tentative D call: TRBD1 (5 bases). CDR3 length: 13 amino acids. The germline V gene has CDR1 SGHAT and CDR2 FQNNGV. The V and J ends lost 4 bases and 2 bases respectively, with 9 bases between them. CDR3 region: CASSSAGPYEQYF. CDR3 sequence (DNA): TGTGCCAGCAGCTCAGCAGGGCCCTACGAGCAGTACTTC.

The chain has TRBV11-2 and TRBJ2-1; 10 bases are a match to TRBD2. Germline V lookup: CDR1 SGHAT, CDR2 FQNNGV. J lost 3 bases, V lost 5 bases, and 7 bases had no gene match. This CDR3 spans 16 amino acids. CDR3 nucleotides: TGTGCCAGCAGCCTTCCAACTAGCGGGGACTACAATGAGCAGTTCTTC. This codes for CASSLPTSGDYNEQFF.

This chain connects TRBV4-3 to TRBJ2-6, with D perhaps TRBD1 (6 bases). Trimming removed 5 bases from V and 0 bases from J, with 11 bases in between. This CDR3 contains 16 residues. From germline, CDR1 is LGHNA and CDR2 YSLEER. The CDR3 DNA follows: TGCGCCAGCAGCGACAGGATCAACTCTGGGGCCAACGTCCTGACTTTC. This encodes CASSDRINSGANVLTF.

The rearrangement links TRBV19 to TRBJ1-1, with D possibly TRBD1 on 5 matching bases. Per the germline V gene, CDR1 is LNHDA and CDR2 is SQIVND (reference sequence). V was pared by 1 base and J by 6 bases, with 15 bases between. CDR3 length: 15 residues. This chain's CDR3 is CASSIATATRPEAFF. DNA of the CDR3: TGTGCCAGTAGTATAGCGACAGCCACCAGACCTGAAGCTTTCTTT.

This sequence joins TRBV20-1 and TRBJ1-2; no reliable D call. This CDR3 comprises 11 residues. From germline, CDR1 is DFQATT and CDR2 SNEGSKA (reference sequence). The V end lost 6 bases, the J end lost 5 bases, and 10 bases lay between the germline ends. The CDR3 sequence: CSAREVYGYTF. The CDR3 bases are TGCAGTGCCCGAGAAGTGTATGGCTACACCTTC.

V and J are TRBV6-4 and TRBJ2-7; D is ambiguous. The CDR3 is 15 residues long. Germline CDR1 and CDR2: MRHNA and SNTAGT. Trimming pared 0 bases from V and 2 bases from J, leaving 11 bases between. The DNA for the CDR3 is TGTGCCAGCAGTGACTCTTACACGGAAACCTACGAGCAGTACTTC. It encodes CASSDSYTETYEQYF.